These 27 T cell receptor beta chains were sequenced from one sample in a study of Ad26.COV2.S vaccination and SARS-CoV-2 variants. Method: immunoSEQ multiplex PCR; TCRdb's copy keeps in-frame clones and lacks some. The table has 350,000 to 600,000 clones, nearly 90% seen once. Treatment noted: around 19 received Ad26.COV2.S at low or high dose, single or two shots; 5 received placebo; per-sample allocation not given. Sampling happened 63 days after the first vaccine or placebo injection. The specimen was peripheral blood, collected in a trial of Ad26.COV2.S vaccine versus placebo. The receptors derive from a person aged 18-60 years who received the Ad26.COV2.S COVID-19 vaccine or a placebo.

V and J are TRBV6-6 and TRBJ2-5; the D call may be TRBD1 or TRBD2 (6 bases each). The germline gives CDR1 MNHNY, CDR2 SVGAGI (reference sequence). The CDR3 has 13 amino acids. V shed 7 bases and J shed 5 bases, with 14 bases lying between them. The CDR3 loop is CASTKGGSETQYF. DNA of the CDR3: TGTGCCAGCACCAAGGGGGGATCGGAGACCCAGTACTTC.

This chain links TRBV30 with TRBJ1-3, with D possibly being TRBD1 (5 bases). The CDR3 length is 15 residues. The germline V gene encodes CDR1 GTSNPN and CDR2 SVGIG (reference sequence). Deletions cut 2 bases from V and 0 bases from J, with 11 bases between. The CDR3 is CAWSKGLISGNTIYF. In DNA, the CDR3 is TGTGCCTGGAGTAAGGGACTGATCTCTGGAAACACCATATATTTT.

The rearrangement joins TRBV18 to TRBJ1-1, with 8 bases aligning to TRBD1. The CDR3 length is 17 residues. Germline assignment: CDR1 KGHSH and CDR2 LQKENI. V lost 3 bases, J lost 0 bases, and 9 bases stayed unmatched. This CDR3 reads CASSPPRTGSMNTEAFF. CDR3 nucleotides: TGTGCCAGCTCACCCCCCCGGACAGGGAGCATGAACACTGAAGCTTTCTTT.

This chain uses TRBV7-7 with TRBJ1-6; D remains unclear. This CDR3 region has 14 residues. Germline lookup yields CDR1 SSHAT and CDR2 FNYEAQ (reference sequence). CDR3 in amino acids: CASGDLRTNSPLHF. The CDR3 DNA follows: TGTGCTAGCGGCGACTTACGGACTAATTCACCCCTCCACTTT.

The chain is built from TRBV5-1 and TRBJ2-7, with D possibly being TRBD1 (6 bases). Between the trimmed V and J ends, which lost 0 bases and 0 bases, there was a span of 22 bases. The CDR3 loop spans 19 amino acids. The germline V gene has CDR1 SGHRS and CDR2 YFSETQ. The CDR3 DNA reads as TGCGCCAGCAGCTTGGGTCGTGGGTCAGGGGCCATTGACTCCTACGAGCAGTACTTC. As protein: CASSLGRGSGAIDSYEQYF.

The V gene is TRBV6-5, the J gene TRBJ1-1; 9 nucleotides align to TRBD1. Germline-derived CDR1 and CDR2 are MNHEY and SVGAGI. The length of the CDR3 is 15 residues. V shed 5 bases and J 2 bases; nucleotides not matched to a gene: 6. In DNA, the CDR3 is TGTGCCAGCAGTCCCGGGACAGGGTACAACACTGAAGCTTTCTTT. As protein: CASSPGTGYNTEAFF.

This chain uses TRBV7-9 with TRBJ1-1; TRBD1 matches at 9 bases. Germline V gives CDR1 SEHNR, CDR2 FQNEAQ (reference sequence). With V trimmed by 2 bases and J by 6 bases, 4 bases remained unmatched. The CDR3 length is 14 residues. The CDR3 protein is CASSLQDRGAEAFF. In DNA form, the CDR3 reads TGTGCCAGCAGCTTACAGGACAGGGGCGCTGAAGCTTTCTTT.

The gene calls are TRBV24-1 and TRBJ2-3; tentative D call: TRBD1 (5 bases). The ends were cut back, 1 base at V and 4 bases at J, with 14 bases in the middle. The CDR3 has 16 residues. CDR1 and CDR2 (germline): KGHDR, SFDVKD. CDR3 coding DNA: TGTGCCACCAGTGATTTAGGGGCCTCGGCCCCAGATACGCAGTATTTT. Translation: CATSDLGASAPDTQYF.

V usage is TRBV6-5 and J usage is TRBJ2-7; D gene ambiguous. Trimming left V 0 bases short and J 0 bases short, with 9 bases between. CDR1 and CDR2 from the germline V gene are MNHEY and SVGAGI. CDR3 length: 15 amino acids. The CDR3: CASSYSKSFSYEQYF. The CDR3 bases are TGTGCCAGCAGTTACTCGAAGAGTTTCTCCTACGAGCAGTACTTC.

The rearrangement joins TRBV6-5 to TRBJ1-5, with TRBD1 identical over 7 bases. Germline assignment: CDR1 MNHEY and CDR2 SVGAGI. With V trimmed by 5 bases and J by 4 bases, 2 bases remained unmatched. The CDR3 has 13 residues. The CDR3 spells CASSRQGNQPQHF. CDR3 nucleotide sequence: TGTGCCAGCAGTAGACAGGGTAATCAGCCCCAGCATTTT.

V gene TRBV4-3 combines with J gene TRBJ1-5; D may be TRBD1 (6 bases). Trimming cost V 0 bases and J 5 bases, with 8 bases left between them. Germline lookup yields CDR1 LGHNA and CDR2 YSLEER. The CDR3 is 14 amino acids. The CDR3 DNA reads TGCGCCAGCAGCCAAGACCAGGGGTATCAGCCCCAGCATTTT. Amino acid sequence: CASSQDQGYQPQHF.

A single count supports this clone. The same CDR3 also results from other DNA sequences found in this sample. This chain joins TRBV11-2 and TRBJ2-7; no reliable D call. Germline V lookup: CDR1 SGHAT, CDR2 FQNNGV. CDR3 length: 14 amino acids. Trimming took 1 base from V and 0 from J, leaving 7 bases between them. The CDR3 is CASSLGFSSYEQYF. CDR3 DNA sequence: TGTGCCAGCAGCTTAGGGTTTAGCTCCTACGAGCAGTACTTC.

V is TRBV6-6 and J is TRBJ1-6; D is unresolved. This CDR3 has 16 residues. Between the trimmed V and J ends, which lost 7 bases and 0 bases, there was a span of 13 bases. CDR1 MNHNY and CDR2 SVGAGI come from the germline V gene (reference sequence). The CDR3 protein is CASTAFTSSYNSPLHF. The CDR3 DNA is TGTGCCAGCACCGCATTTACAAGCTCCTATAATTCACCCCTCCACTTT.

This sequence joins TRBV7-6 and TRBJ2-5; 11 nucleotides match TRBD2. J gave up 4 bases and V 4 bases, and 5 bases lay outside the gene matches. Germline V gives CDR1 SGHVS, CDR2 FNYEAQ. This CDR3 contains 15 residues. CDR3 in DNA: TGTGCCAGCAGCTACGGGACTAGCGGATCAGAGACCCAGTACTTC. Encoded protein: CASSYGTSGSETQYF.

This clone was seen only once. The V call is TRBV5-6, the J call TRBJ1-5; 7 bases fit TRBD1. With 4 bases clipped from V and 5 bases from J, the junction kept 6 bases outside the gene matches. Germline CDR1 is SGHDT and CDR2 is YYEEEE. The CDR3 consists of 14 residues. Here the CDR3 DNA reads TGTGCCAGCAGCCTGAGAGGGGGCGATCAGCCCCAGCATTTT. Its translation is CASSLRGGDQPQHF.

In nucleotides, the CDR3 is TGTGCCAGTACAAGGGGCGCGACCTATGGCTACACCTTC. Encoded protein: CASTRGATYGYTF. V usage is TRBV19 and J usage is TRBJ1-2; D is perhaps TRBD1 (5 bases). V lost 7 bases and J lost 4, with 13 bases in between. Germline V lookup: CDR1 LNHDA, CDR2 SQIVND (reference sequence). The CDR3 contains 13 residues.

The rearrangement joins TRBV7-2 to TRBJ2-7, with D tentatively TRBD1 (5 bases). The length of the CDR3 is 15 residues. The germline gives CDR1 SGHTA, CDR2 FQGNSA. Trimming shortened V by 3 bases and J by 7 bases, and 19 bases separated the two germline ends. The CDR3 DNA sequence: TGTGCCAGCAGCTTTGGTTCAGGGTATTCTGGGGAGCAGTACTTC. As protein: CASSFGSGYSGEQYF. Combining the CDR3 with reference TRBV7-2 and TRBJ2-7 gives the whole variable domain GAGVSQSPSNKVTEKGKDVELRCDPISGHTALYWYRQSLGQGLEFLIYFQGNSAPDKSGLPSDRFSAERTGGSVSTLTIQRTQQEDSAVYLCASSFGSGYSGEQYFGPGTRLTVT.

Written as DNA, the CDR3 is TGTGCCAGCAGCTTCGCACAGGGAGGAAACACCATATATTTT. The encoded protein is CASSFAQGGNTIYF. This chain links TRBV11-2 with TRBJ1-3, with a tentative D call TRBD1 (6 bases). Germline assignment: CDR1 SGHAT and CDR2 FQNNGV. With 3 bases removed from V and 4 bases from J, the gap between germline ends came to 10 bases. The CDR3 is 14 residues long.

The chain recombines TRBV6-1 with TRBJ2-2; TRBD2 agrees at 11 bases. The CDR3 runs 17 residues. From germline, CDR1 is MNHNS and CDR2 SASEGT. V gave up 6 bases and J gave up 6 bases; unmatched junction bases: 12. CDR3 residues: CASREWVLAGASGELFF. The CDR3 bases are TGTGCCAGCAGGGAATGGGTACTAGCGGGAGCGTCCGGGGAGCTGTTTTTT.

This clone has at least ten counts. The chain uses TRBV24-1 and TRBJ1-5, with D possibly TRBD1 on 6 matching bases. The CDR3 runs 15 residues. CDR1 and CDR2 from the germline V gene are KGHDR and SFDVKD. Trimming took 8 bases from V and 0 from J, leaving 13 bases between them. In DNA form, the CDR3 reads TGTGCCACCATTCGACAGGTAAATAGCAATCAGCCCCAGCATTTT. This gives the protein CATIRQVNSNQPQHF.

The V and J genes are TRBV7-9 and TRBJ2-7; no reliable D call. CDR1 and CDR2 (germline): SEHNR, FQNEAQ (reference sequence). The V end was cut by 5 bases, the J end by 2 bases, with 19 bases between. The CDR3 length is 16 residues. CDR3 DNA sequence: TGTGCCAGCAGCCCTACCGGACGGAATGGAGCCTACGAGCAGTACTTC. Amino acids: CASSPTGRNGAYEQYF.

This clone was detected only once. V is TRBV6-2 or TRBV6-3 and J is TRBJ1-5, with D possibly matching TRBD1 (5 bases). This CDR3 is 15 amino acids long. V lost 4 bases, J lost 4 bases, and 14 bases lay in between. The V gene's germline CDR1 is MNHEY and CDR2 SVGEGT. CDR3 nucleotide sequence: TGTGCCAGCAGTTTTCAGGGATTCCGGAATCAGCCCCAGCATTTT. This encodes CASSFQGFRNQPQHF.

The rearrangement links TRBV19 to TRBJ1-3; 9 bases line up with TRBD1. This CDR3 is 15 amino acids long. Per the germline V gene, CDR1 is LNHDA and CDR2 is SQIVND (reference sequence). Losses at the gene ends were 6 bases for V and 3 bases for J; bases not matched to a gene: 6. CDR3 sequence reads: CASSLQGAGGNTIYF. The CDR3 coding sequence is TGTGCCAGTAGCCTACAGGGGGCTGGTGGAAACACCATATATTTT. The whole variable domain, remainder taken from reference TRBV19 and TRBJ1-3, is DGGITQSPKYLFRKEGQNVTLSCEQNLNHDAMYWYRQDPGQGLRLIYYSQIVNDFQKGDIAEGYSVSREKKESFPLTVTSAQKNPTAFYLCASSLQGAGGNTIYFGEGSWLTVV.

The chain joins TRBV5-5 to TRBJ2-1; D ambiguous. V was clipped by 1 base and J by 3 bases, with 11 bases between them. This CDR3 spans 15 amino acids. From germline, CDR1 is SGHKS and CDR2 YYEKEE (reference sequence). CDR3: CASSLFPTYYNEQFF. In nucleotides, the CDR3 is TGTGCCAGCAGCTTGTTTCCTACTTACTACAATGAGCAGTTCTTC.

This clone was picked up one time. The chain combines TRBV7-9 with TRBJ1-1; no clear D gene. Germline loops: CDR1 SEHNR, CDR2 FQNEAQ (reference sequence). The CDR3 is made up of 14 amino acids. Trimming pared 4 bases from V and 1 base from J, leaving 10 bases between. CDR3 residues: CASSYPPKNTEAFF. DNA for the CDR3: TGTGCCAGCAGCTACCCCCCGAAGAACACTGAAGCTTTCTTT.

The chain carries TRBV7-8 and TRBJ2-3; D is possibly TRBD2 (5 bases). The germline CDR1 and CDR2 sequences are SGHVS and FQNEAQ. The CDR3 is 18 amino acids. V was clipped by 1 base and J by 2 bases, with 19 bases between them. The CDR3 protein is CASSLVGIEDFHTDTQYF. In DNA, the CDR3 is TGTGCCAGCAGCTTAGTTGGTATCGAGGACTTTCACACAGATACGCAGTATTTT. Full variable domain (outside the CDR3, taken from reference TRBV7-8 and TRBJ2-3): GAGVSQSPRYKVAKRGQDVALRCDPISGHVSLFWYQQALGQGPEFLTYFQNEAQLDKSGLPSDRFFAERPEGSVSTLKIQRTQQEDSAVYLCASSLVGIEDFHTDTQYFGPGTRLTVL.

The chain is built from TRBV6-5 and TRBJ1-3; unclear D gene. This CDR3 contains 16 residues. Germline V lookup: CDR1 MNHEY, CDR2 SVGAGI. Trimming removed 0 bases from V and 0 bases from J, with 9 bases in between. The CDR3 bases are TGTGCCAGCAGTTACTCTGGGTCGCGCTCTGGAAACACCATATATTTT. Translation gives CASSYSGSRSGNTIYF.